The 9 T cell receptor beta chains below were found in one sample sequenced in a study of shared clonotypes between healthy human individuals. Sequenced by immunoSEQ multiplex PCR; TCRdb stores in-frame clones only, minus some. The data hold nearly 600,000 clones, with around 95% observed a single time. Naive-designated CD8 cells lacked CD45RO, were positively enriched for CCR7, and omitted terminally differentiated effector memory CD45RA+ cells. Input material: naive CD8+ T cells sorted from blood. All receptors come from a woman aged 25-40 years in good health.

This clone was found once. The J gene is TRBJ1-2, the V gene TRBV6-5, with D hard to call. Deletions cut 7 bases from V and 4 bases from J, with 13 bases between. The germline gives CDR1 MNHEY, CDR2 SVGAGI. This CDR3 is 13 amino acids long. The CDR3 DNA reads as TGTGCCAGCAAAGAGGAGAATTTCTATGGCTACACCTTC. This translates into CASKEENFYGYTF.

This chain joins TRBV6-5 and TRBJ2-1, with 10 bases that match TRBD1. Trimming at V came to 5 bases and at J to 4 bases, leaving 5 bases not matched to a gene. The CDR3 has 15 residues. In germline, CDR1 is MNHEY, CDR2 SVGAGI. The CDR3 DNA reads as TGTGCCAGCAGTGGAGGACAGGGGGGATACAATGAGCAGTTCTTC. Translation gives CASSGGQGGYNEQFF.

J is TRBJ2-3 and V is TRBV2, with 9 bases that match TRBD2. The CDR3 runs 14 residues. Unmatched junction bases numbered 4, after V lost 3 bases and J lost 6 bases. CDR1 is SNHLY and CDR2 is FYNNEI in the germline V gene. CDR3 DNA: TGTGCCAGCAGTGACCAGCGGGAGGCCGATACGCAGTATTTT. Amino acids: CASSDQREADTQYF.

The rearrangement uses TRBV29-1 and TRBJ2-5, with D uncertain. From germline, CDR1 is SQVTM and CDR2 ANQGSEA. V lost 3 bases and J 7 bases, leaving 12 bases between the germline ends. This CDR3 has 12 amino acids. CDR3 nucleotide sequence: TGCAGCGTTGATTTTGTGAAGGGGACCCAGTACTTC. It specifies CSVDFVKGTQYF.

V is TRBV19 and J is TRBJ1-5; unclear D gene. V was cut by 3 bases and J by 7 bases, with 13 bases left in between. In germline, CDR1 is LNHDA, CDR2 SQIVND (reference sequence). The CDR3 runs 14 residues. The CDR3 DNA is TGTGCCAGTAGTATTAGTGAGCGGTGGCAGCCCCAGCATTTT. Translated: CASSISERWQPQHF.

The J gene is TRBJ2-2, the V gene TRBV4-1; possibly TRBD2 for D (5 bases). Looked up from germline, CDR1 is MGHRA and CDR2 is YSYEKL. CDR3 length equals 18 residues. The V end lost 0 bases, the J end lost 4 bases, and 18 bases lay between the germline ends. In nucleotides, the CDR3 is TGCGCCAGCAGCCAAGAAACAAGGAGGCTAGTGGGCACCGGGGAGCTGTTTTTT. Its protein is CASSQETRRLVGTGELFF.

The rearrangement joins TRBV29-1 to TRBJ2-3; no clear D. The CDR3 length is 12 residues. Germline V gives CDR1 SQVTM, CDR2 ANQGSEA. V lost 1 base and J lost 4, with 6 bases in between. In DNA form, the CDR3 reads TGCAGCGTTGAAGCCCCCCCAGATACGCAGTATTTT. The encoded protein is CSVEAPPDTQYF.

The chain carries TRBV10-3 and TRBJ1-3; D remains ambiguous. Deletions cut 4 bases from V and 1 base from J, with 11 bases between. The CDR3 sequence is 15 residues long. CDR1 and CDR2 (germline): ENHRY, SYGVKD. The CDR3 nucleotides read TGTGCCATCAGTGGTCCAGGATTATCTGGAAACACCATATATTTT. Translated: CAISGPGLSGNTIYF.

CDR3 sequence: CASSSDGSSYEQYF. In DNA form, the CDR3 reads TGTGCCAGCAGCTCGGACGGTAGCTCCTACGAGCAGTACTTC. The V call is TRBV5-4, the J call TRBJ2-7; D is unclear. V dropped 3 bases and J dropped 0 bases, with 10 bases sitting between them. The germline V gene encodes CDR1 SGHNT and CDR2 YYREEE (reference sequence). This CDR3 contains 14 residues.